This T cell receptor beta chain was obtained from a study of blood T cell repertoires in COVID-19. Study overall: The samples span acute and convalescent COVID-19 from the United States, Italy and Spain. Sources were T cells, B-cell-depleted T cells, or PBMCs; the material itself was cDNA or gDNA.

Germline V CDR1 and CDR2: MNHEY, SMNVEV (reference sequence). The CDR3 spans 15 residues. Trimming cost V 5 bases and J 1 base; bases outside gene matches: 6. Original analysis: The authors estimated nucleated cell counts from reference gene primer amplification. TCRdb's copy holds only in-frame clones and misses some; the assay was immunoSEQ multiplex PCR. The V and J calls and the clone size are those of that table, but D and trimming were determined from the DNA. The data contain under 100,000 clones, around nine tenths of them singletons. The chain has TRBV27 and TRBJ1-1; 8 bases match TRBD1. This TCR was sampled from a man aged 30 to 39 with acute or convalescent COVID-19. The sample was peripheral blood. The CDR3 spells CASSDYRGGNTEAFF. The CDR3 bases are TGTGCCAGCAGTGACTACAGGGGGGGGAACACTGAAGCTTTCTTT.